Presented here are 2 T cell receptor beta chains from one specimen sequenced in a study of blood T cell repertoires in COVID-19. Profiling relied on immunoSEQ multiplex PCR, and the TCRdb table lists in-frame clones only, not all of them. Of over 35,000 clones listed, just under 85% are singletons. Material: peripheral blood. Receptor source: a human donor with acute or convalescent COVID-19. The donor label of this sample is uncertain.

The CDR3: CATSRDLLGQGGSPLHF. The CDR3 coding sequence is TGTGCCACCAGCAGAGATCTACTCGGACAGGGAGGATCACCCCTCCACTTT. The chain is built from TRBV15 and TRBJ1-6; 8 bases are a match to TRBD1. J lost 10 bases, V lost 0 bases, and 11 bases had no gene match. Germline CDR1 is LNHNV and CDR2 is YYDKDF (reference sequence). The CDR3 has 17 residues.

This chain's CDR3 is CASSIGGNTEAFF. The CDR3 nucleotides are TGTGCCAGTAGTATTGGCGGGAACACTGAAGCTTTCTTT. The genes are TRBV19 and TRBJ1-1; D is uncertain. Per the germline V gene, CDR1 is LNHDA and CDR2 is SQIVND (reference sequence). V lost 3 bases and J 1 base, leaving 6 bases between the germline ends. The CDR3 is made up of 13 amino acids. Together with reference TRBV19 and TRBJ1-1, the CDR3 gives the full variable domain: DGGITQSPKYLFRKEGQNVTLSCEQNLNHDAMYWYRQDPGQGLRLIYYSQIVNDFQKGDIAEGYSVSREKKESFPLTVTSAQKNPTAFYLCASSIGGNTEAFFGQGTRLTVV.